These 21 T cell receptor beta chains share one sample of origin, sequenced in a study of immune heterogeneity within non-small cell lung tumors. Samples each supplied about 650 ng of bulk tumor genomic DNA as template. Primary tumors were biopsied several times each, far apart, intraoperatively. The study enrolled patients with untreated, newly diagnosed non-small cell lung cancer who underwent curative surgery. Amplification of TCR beta CDR3 was performed by multiplex PCR with 32 V and 13 J primers. TCRdb re-called the multiplex PCR reads through MiXCR, storing one row per CDR3 protein. The repertoire holds around 16,000 distinct CDR3 sequences, with 28% as singletons. The material sequenced was lung tumor tissue. These receptors were collected from a middle-aged man with non-small cell lung cancer.

This clonotype was observed at least ten times. As DNA, the CDR3 is TGCGCCAGCAGTAGGGGAGGTTCGCCACCCCTCCACTTT. It is translated as CASSRGGSPPLHF. J is TRBJ1-6 and V is TRBV4-1; a weak D match, TRBD1 (5 bases). The ends were cut back, 6 bases at V and 11 bases at J, with 14 bases in the middle. The length of the CDR3 is 13 residues. Germline V gene lookup returns CDR1 MGHRA and CDR2 YSYEKL.

Details on this clonotype: This sequence may be a read error, since a much larger clone differs from it by one base. The gene calls are TRBV4-1 and TRBJ2-7, with 7 bases that match TRBD1. The CDR3 sequence is 15 residues long. The germline CDR1 and CDR2 sequences are MGHRA and YSYEKL. CDR3 sequence: CVSSQVVQGLGEQYF. The CDR3, as DNA: TGCGTCAGCAGCCAAGTTGTACAGGGGCTGGGGGAGCAGTACTTC.

This clonotype was counted only a few times. The chain joins TRBV4-2 to TRBJ2-4; 15 bases align to TRBD2. The CDR3 runs to 16 residues. V dropped 3 bases and J dropped 8; count of bases not matched to a gene: 5. Germline V gene lookup returns CDR1 LGHNA and CDR2 YNFKEQ. The CDR3 DNA sequence: TGTGCCAGCAGCCAGGAAAGGACTAGCGGGAGGGACATTCAGTACTTC. This gives the protein CASSQERTSGRDIQYF.

A few counts support this clonotype. The chain joins TRBV20-1 to TRBJ2-5, with 9 bases identical to TRBD1. Germline CDR1 and CDR2: DFQATT and SNEGSKA (reference sequence). V was pared by 0 bases and J by 5 bases, with 10 bases of the junction left unmatched. This CDR3 has 16 residues. DNA for the CDR3: TGCAGTGCTAGAGAATTGGGGACAGGGTTACAGGAGACCCAGTACTTC. This translates into CSARELGTGLQETQYF.

Of note for this clonotype: One base away lies a much larger clone, so this may be a sequencing read error. The V gene is TRBV6-1, the J gene TRBJ1-5; D unclear. The CDR3 spans 13 residues. CDR1 is MNHNS and CDR2 is SASEGT in the germline V gene. The CDR3 loop is CASTSYSNQRQHF. In DNA form, the CDR3 reads TGTGCCAGCACGAGTTATAGCAATCAGCGCCAGCATTTT.

In this sample, this clonotype turned up many times. This rearrangement joins TRBV9 to TRBJ1-1; D remains ambiguous. This CDR3 has 14 residues. The germline gives CDR1 SGDLS, CDR2 YYNGEE. V was shortened by 2 bases and J by 3 bases, with 11 bases between the two germline ends. CDR3 amino acids: CASSVKTDDTEAFF. CDR3 coding DNA: TGTGCCAGCAGCGTCAAAACGGATGACACTGAAGCTTTCTTT.

Judged by abundance, this clonotype is medium-sized (0.01 to 0.1%). V is TRBV5-1 and J is TRBJ2-7, with 8 bases matching TRBD1. Losses at the gene ends were 4 bases for V and 1 base for J; bases not matched to a gene: 13. Per the germline V gene, CDR1 is SGHRS and CDR2 is YFSETQ. The CDR3 extends over 17 amino acids. The CDR3 DNA sequence: TGCGCCAGCAGCCCAAGTCCGACAGGGGCTCTTTCCTACGAGCAGTACTTC. Translation gives CASSPSPTGALSYEQYF.

Remarks on this clonotype: One end of the junction does not line up with germline, which may come from a read error. The CDR3 DNA sequence: TGCGACAGCAGTGAGTCATCGAGGAAGGGGGCCTACGAGAAGTACTTC. It encodes CDSSESSRKGAYEKYF. The rearrangement uses TRBV10-2 and TRBJ2-7, with 7 bases aligning to TRBD1. The CDR3 contains 16 residues. Germline V gene lookup returns CDR1 WSHSY and CDR2 SAAADI.

On this clonotype: It may be a read error: a sequence one base away is much more abundant. This chain connects TRBV7-8 to TRBJ2-6, with D possibly matching TRBD1 (5 bases). The CDR3 loop spans 15 amino acids. CDR1 and CDR2 from the germline V gene are SGHVS and FQNEAQ. The CDR3 coding sequence is TGTGCCAGCAGCTTAACGGCCTCTGGGGCCGACGTCCTGACTTTC. Translation: CASSLTASGADVLTF.

This clonotype rates as medium-sized. CDR3 region: CASSIYYGQNYGYTF. Written as DNA, the CDR3 is TGTGCCAGTAGTATATACTACGGCCAGAACTATGGCTACACCTTC. The chain is built from TRBV19 and TRBJ1-2; D uncertain. Trimming left V 2 bases short and J 2 bases short, with 12 bases between. CDR3 length: 15 amino acids. CDR1 and CDR2 (germline): LNHDA, SQIVND (reference sequence).

This clonotype was seen ten or more times. The chain carries TRBV7-9 and TRBJ2-1; maybe TRBD2 (5 bases). Germline V gene sequence: CDR1 SEHNR, CDR2 FQNEAQ (reference sequence). CDR3 length: 12 amino acids. V lost 6 bases and J 9 bases, leaving 12 bases between the germline ends. Here the CDR3 reads CASRISEGEQFF. CDR3 bases: TGTGCCAGCAGGATCTCTGAGGGTGAGCAGTTCTTC.

Comment on this clonotype: A clone one base away is much larger, so this may be a read error. The chain employs TRBV19 and TRBJ2-2; 9 bases agree with TRBD1. Germline loops: CDR1 LNHDA, CDR2 SQIVND (reference sequence). The CDR3 sequence is 15 residues long. V shed 6 bases and J 4 bases; nucleotides not matched to a gene: 6. CDR3 bases: TGTGCCAGTAGGCGGGACAGGGAATTCACCGGGGAGCTGTTTTTT. It encodes CASRRDREFTGELFF.

This clonotype is deemed medium-sized. The chain uses TRBV5-8 and TRBJ2-3; tentatively, D is TRBD2 (5 bases). Germline V gives CDR1 SGHTS, CDR2 YDEGEE. V dropped 0 bases and J dropped 3 bases, with 14 bases sitting between them. This CDR3 contains 16 residues. The CDR3 region has the DNA TGTGCCAGCAGCTTGGCTTTGGGAGTGAGTACAGATACGCAGTATTTT. This codes for CASSLALGVSTDTQYF.

This clonotype showed up many times. The chain employs TRBV19 and TRBJ2-7; the match to TRBD2 covers 10 bases. V lost 5 bases to trimming and J lost 3 bases; unmatched junction nucleotides: 7. The CDR3 totals 15 residues. In germline, CDR1 is LNHDA, CDR2 SQIVND (reference sequence). Here the CDR3 reads CASSPRPSGSYEQYF. Written as DNA, the CDR3 is TGTGCCAGTAGTCCGCGGCCTAGCGGGAGCTACGAGCAGTACTTC.

Relative to its sample, this clonotype is medium-sized. The rearrangement uses TRBV4-1 and TRBJ2-7, with TRBD2 matching over 7 bases. The CDR3 is made up of 15 amino acids. Per germline, CDR1 MGHRA and CDR2 YSYEKL. The V and J ends lost 1 base and 5 bases, in that order; junction bases with no gene match: 8. The CDR3 DNA reads TGCGCCAGCAGCCAAGCCGATAGCGGGTCCCACGAGCAGTACTTC. As protein: CASSQADSGSHEQYF.

This clonotype has only a few counts. This chain uses TRBV6-1 with TRBJ2-1, with TRBD1 as a possible D gene (9 bases). Germline loops: CDR1 MNHNS, CDR2 SASEGT. Trimming left V 6 bases short and J 4 bases short, with 40 bases between. The CDR3 length is 23 residues. CDR3 sequence: CASRPGQGSFPGGPIGGYNEQFF. The CDR3 bases are TGTGCCAGCAGACCTGGACAGGGGTCGTTTCCGGGAGGGCCGATAGGCGGTTACAATGAGCAGTTCTTC.

The table lists this clonotype with a few counts. The chain employs TRBV20-1 and TRBJ2-3; possibly TRBD1 or TRBD2 for D (5 bases each). CDR3 length: 12 amino acids. Germline V lookup: CDR1 DFQATT, CDR2 SNEGSKA (reference sequence). The V end was cut by 4 bases, the J end by 4 bases, with 9 bases between. In nucleotides, the CDR3 is TGCAGTGCTAAGAGGGGCCCAGATACGCAGTATTTT. It yields the protein CSAKRGPDTQYF.

This clonotype occurred many times. The rearrangement uses TRBV11-2 and TRBJ1-3; D gene unclear. The CDR3 spans 12 residues. Per germline, CDR1 SGHAT and CDR2 FQNNGV. Trimming pared 8 bases from V and 3 bases from J, leaving 8 bases between. The CDR3 spells CASGSNGNTIYF. The CDR3 bases are TGTGCCAGCGGGTCCAATGGAAACACCATATATTTT.

This clonotype was detected many times. The rearrangement uses TRBV12-3 or TRBV12-4 and TRBJ1-5; possibly TRBD1 for D (6 bases). The CDR3 runs to 16 residues. V lost 4 bases to trimming and J lost 0 bases, with 13 bases between them. The CDR3 coding sequence is TGTGCCAGCAGTTCTAGAGGGGGTACTAGCAATCAGCCCCAGCATTTT. This gives the protein CASSSRGGTSNQPQHF.

This clonotype occurred many times. The genes are TRBV20-1 and TRBJ2-7; 9 bases are a match to TRBD1. The junction had 4 bases not matched to a gene; V was cut back by 5 bases and J by 2 bases. This CDR3 comprises 13 residues. Germline V lookup: CDR1 DFQATT, CDR2 SNEGSKA (reference sequence). CDR3 sequence reads: CSAARDRAYEQYF. DNA for the CDR3: TGCAGTGCTGCCCGGGACAGGGCCTACGAGCAGTACTTC.

As concerns this clonotype: Being one base from a much bigger clone, this may be a read error. This chain connects TRBV20-1 to TRBJ1-2; TRBD1 is a possible D gene (5 bases). V was shortened by 7 bases and J by 5 bases, with 11 bases between the two germline ends. This CDR3 contains 11 residues. Germline values: CDR1 DFQATT, CDR2 SNEGSKA (reference sequence). The CDR3 protein is CSDVEGYGYTF. The CDR3 DNA reads TGCAGTGACGTAGAGGGGTATGGCTACACCTTC.